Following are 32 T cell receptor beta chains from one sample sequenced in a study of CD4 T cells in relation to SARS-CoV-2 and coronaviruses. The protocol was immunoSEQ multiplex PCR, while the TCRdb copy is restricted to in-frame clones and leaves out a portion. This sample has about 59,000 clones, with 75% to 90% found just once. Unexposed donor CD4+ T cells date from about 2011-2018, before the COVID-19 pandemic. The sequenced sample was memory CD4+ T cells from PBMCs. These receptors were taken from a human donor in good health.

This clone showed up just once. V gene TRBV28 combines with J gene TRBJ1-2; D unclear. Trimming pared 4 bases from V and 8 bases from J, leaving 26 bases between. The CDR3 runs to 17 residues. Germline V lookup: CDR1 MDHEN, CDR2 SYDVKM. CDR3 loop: CASSSPGNSGRARGYTF. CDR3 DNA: TGTGCCAGCAGTTCACCCGGTAATTCGGGCAGAGCTAGAGGCTACACCTTC.

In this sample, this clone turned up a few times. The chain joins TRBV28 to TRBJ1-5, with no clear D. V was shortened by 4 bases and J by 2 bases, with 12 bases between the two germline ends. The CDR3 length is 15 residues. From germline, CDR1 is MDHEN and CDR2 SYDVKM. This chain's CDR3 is CASSSPEGRNQPQHF. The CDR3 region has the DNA TGTGCCAGCAGTTCTCCGGAGGGCCGCAATCAGCCCCAGCATTTT.

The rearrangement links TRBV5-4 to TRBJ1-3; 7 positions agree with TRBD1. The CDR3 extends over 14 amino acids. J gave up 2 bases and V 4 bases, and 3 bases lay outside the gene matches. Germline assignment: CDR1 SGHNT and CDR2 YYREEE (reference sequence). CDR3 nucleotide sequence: TGTGCCAGCAGCCACAGGGGCCCTGGAAACACCATATATTTT. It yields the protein CASSHRGPGNTIYF.

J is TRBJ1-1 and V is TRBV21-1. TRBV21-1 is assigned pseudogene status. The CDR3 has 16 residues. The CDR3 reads CASRPDQSKFNTEAFF. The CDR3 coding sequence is TGTGCCAGCAGACCCGATCAGAGTAAGTTTAACACTGAAGCTTTCTTT.

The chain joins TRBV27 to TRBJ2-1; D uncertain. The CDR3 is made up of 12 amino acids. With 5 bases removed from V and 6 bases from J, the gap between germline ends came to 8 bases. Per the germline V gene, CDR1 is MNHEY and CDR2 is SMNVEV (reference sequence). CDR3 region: CASSERRNEQFF. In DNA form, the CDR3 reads TGTGCCAGCAGTGAACGCCGCAATGAGCAGTTCTTC.

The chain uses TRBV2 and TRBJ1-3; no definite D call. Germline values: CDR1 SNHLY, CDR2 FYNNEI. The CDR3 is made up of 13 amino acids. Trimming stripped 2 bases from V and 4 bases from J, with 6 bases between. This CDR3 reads CASSESQGNTIYF. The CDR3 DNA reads TGTGCCAGCAGTGAATCACAGGGAAACACCATATATTTT.

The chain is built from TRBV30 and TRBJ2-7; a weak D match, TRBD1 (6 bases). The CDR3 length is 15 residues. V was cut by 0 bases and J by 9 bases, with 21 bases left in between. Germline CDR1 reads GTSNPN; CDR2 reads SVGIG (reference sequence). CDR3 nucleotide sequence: TGTGCCTGGAGTGTAGGGCAGGGGCGGCTATTAGGGCAGTACTTC. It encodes CAWSVGQGRLLGQYF.

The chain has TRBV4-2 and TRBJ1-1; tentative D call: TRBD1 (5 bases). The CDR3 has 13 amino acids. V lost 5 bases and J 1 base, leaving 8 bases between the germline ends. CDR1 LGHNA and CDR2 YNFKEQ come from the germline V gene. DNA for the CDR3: TGTGCCAGCAGCACCCAGGGGAACACTGAAGCTTTCTTT. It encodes CASSTQGNTEAFF.

The CDR3 DNA sequence: TGTGCCAGCGGCCGGGACAGGGGAAGCTACGAGCAGTACTTC. It encodes CASGRDRGSYEQYF. This chain uses TRBV7-2 with TRBJ2-7; 10 bases match TRBD1. This CDR3 is 14 amino acids long. Per germline, CDR1 SGHTA and CDR2 FQGNSA. V lost 8 bases, J lost 3 bases, and 7 bases stayed unmatched.

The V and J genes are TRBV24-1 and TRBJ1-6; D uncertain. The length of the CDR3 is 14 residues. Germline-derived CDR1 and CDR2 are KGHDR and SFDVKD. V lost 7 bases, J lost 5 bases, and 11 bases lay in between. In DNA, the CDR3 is TGTGCCACCAGCGGGTCGGATAATAATTCACCCCTCCACTTT. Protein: CATSGSDNNSPLHF.

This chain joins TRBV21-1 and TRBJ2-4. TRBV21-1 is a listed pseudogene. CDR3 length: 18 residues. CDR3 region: CASSKETHANLAKNIQYF. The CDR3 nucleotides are TGTGCCAGCAGCAAAGAGACCCACGCGAACCTAGCCAAAAACATTCAGTACTTC.

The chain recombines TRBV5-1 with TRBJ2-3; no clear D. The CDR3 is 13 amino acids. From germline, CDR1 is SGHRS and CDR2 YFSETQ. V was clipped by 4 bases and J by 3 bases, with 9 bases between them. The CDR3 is CASSMYGTDTQYF. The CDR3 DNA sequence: TGCGCCAGCAGCATGTACGGAACAGATACGCAGTATTTT.

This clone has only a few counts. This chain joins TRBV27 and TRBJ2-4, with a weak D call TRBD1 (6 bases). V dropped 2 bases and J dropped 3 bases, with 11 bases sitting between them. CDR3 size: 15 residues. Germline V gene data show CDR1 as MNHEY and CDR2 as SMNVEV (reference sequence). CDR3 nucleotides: TGTGCCAGCAGTTTAACAGGGCTGGGCAAAAACATTCAGTACTTC. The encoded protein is CASSLTGLGKNIQYF.

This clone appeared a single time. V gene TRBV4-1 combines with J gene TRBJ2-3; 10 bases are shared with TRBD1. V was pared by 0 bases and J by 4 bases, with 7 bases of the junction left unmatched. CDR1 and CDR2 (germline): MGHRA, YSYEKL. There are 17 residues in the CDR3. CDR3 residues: CASSQDPRTGGSDTQYF. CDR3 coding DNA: TGCGCCAGCAGCCAAGATCCACGGACAGGGGGTTCAGATACGCAGTATTTT.

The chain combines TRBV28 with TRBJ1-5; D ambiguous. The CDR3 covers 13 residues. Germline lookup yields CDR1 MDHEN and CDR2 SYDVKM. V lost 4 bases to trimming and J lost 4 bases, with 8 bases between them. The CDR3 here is CASSSRRNQPQHF. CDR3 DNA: TGTGCCAGCAGTTCCCGTCGGAATCAGCCCCAGCATTTT.

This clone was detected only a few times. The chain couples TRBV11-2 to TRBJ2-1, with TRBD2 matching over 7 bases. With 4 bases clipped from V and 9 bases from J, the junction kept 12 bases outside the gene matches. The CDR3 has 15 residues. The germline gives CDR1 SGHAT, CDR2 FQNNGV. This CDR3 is CASSWALAGVVEQFF. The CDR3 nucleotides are TGTGCCAGCAGCTGGGCGCTCGCGGGAGTGGTTGAGCAGTTCTTC.

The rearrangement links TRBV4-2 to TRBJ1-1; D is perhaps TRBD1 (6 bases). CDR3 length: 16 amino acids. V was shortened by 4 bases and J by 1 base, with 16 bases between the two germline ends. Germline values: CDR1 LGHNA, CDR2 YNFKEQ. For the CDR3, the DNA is TGTGCCAGCAGCCCAGGAGGGGGAAGTCCGAACACTGAAGCTTTCTTT. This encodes CASSPGGGSPNTEAFF.

CDR3 region: CASSEGQNMNTEAFF. CDR3 DNA sequence: TGCGCCAGCAGCGAAGGACAGAACATGAACACTGAAGCTTTCTTT. J is TRBJ1-1 and V is TRBV5-1; D is perhaps TRBD1 (6 bases). The CDR3 sequence is 15 residues long. Germline CDR1 is SGHRS and CDR2 is YFSETQ. V was cut by 4 bases and J by 0 bases, with 13 bases left in between. The whole variable domain, filled in from reference TRBV5-1 and TRBJ1-1, reads KAGVTQTPRYLIKTRGQQVTLSCSPISGHRSVSWYQQTPGQGLQFLFEYFSETQRNKGNFPGRFSGRQFSNSRSEMNVSTLELGDSALYLCASSEGQNMNTEAFFGQGTRLTVV.

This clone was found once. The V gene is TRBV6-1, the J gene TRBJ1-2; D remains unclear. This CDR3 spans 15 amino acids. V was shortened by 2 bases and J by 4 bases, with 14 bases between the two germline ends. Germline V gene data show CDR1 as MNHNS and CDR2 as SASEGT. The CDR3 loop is CASSETEPAGYGYTF. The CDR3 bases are TGTGCCAGCAGTGAAACAGAGCCGGCGGGCTATGGCTACACCTTC.

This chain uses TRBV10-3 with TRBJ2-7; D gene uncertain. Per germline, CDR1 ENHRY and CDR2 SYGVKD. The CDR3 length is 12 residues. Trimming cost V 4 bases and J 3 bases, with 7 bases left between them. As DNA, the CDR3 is TGTGCCATCAGTGGGCAAGACTACGAGCAGTACTTC. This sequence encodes CAISGQDYEQYF.

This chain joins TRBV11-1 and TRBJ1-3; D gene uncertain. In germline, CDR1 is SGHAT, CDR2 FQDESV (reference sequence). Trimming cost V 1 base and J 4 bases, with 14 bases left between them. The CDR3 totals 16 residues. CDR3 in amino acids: CASSLETSYSGNTIYF. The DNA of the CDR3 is TGTGCCAGCAGCTTAGAAACCTCCTACAGCGGAAACACCATATATTTT.

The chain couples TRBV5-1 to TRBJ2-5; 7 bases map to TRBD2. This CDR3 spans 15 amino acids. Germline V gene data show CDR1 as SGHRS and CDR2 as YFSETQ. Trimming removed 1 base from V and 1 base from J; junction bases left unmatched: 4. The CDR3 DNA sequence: TGCGCCAGCAGCTTGACCGGGAGGCCCCAAGAGACCCAGTACTTC. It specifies CASSLTGRPQETQYF.

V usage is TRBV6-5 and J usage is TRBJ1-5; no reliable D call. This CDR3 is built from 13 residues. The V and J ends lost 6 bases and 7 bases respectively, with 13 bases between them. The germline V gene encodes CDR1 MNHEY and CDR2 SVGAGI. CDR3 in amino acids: CASRRGPRQPQHF. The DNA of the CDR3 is TGTGCCAGCAGAAGAGGACCCAGACAGCCCCAGCATTTT.

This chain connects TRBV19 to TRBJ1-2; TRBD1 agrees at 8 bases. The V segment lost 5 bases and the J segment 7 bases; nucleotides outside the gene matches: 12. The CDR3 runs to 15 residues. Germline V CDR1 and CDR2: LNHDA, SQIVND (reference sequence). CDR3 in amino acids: CASSVDPRGHGGYTF. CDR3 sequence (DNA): TGTGCCAGTAGTGTCGACCCCAGGGGGCATGGTGGCTACACCTTC.

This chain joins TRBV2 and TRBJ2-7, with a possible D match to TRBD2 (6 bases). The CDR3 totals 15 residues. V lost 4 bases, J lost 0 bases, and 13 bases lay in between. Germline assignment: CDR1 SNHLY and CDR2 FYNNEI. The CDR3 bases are TGTGCCAGCAGTGCCCGGACTACCAGCTCCTACGAGCAGTACTTC. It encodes CASSARTTSSYEQYF.

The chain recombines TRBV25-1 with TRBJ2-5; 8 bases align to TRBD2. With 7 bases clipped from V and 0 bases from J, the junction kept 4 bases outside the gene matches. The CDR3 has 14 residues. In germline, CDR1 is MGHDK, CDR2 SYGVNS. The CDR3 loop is CASTPSGYQETQYF. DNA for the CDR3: TGTGCCAGCACTCCTAGCGGGTACCAAGAGACCCAGTACTTC.

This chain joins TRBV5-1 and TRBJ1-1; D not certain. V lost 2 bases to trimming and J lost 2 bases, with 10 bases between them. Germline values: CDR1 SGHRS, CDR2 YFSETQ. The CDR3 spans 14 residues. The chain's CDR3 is CASSFGPANTEAFF. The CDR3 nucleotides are TGCGCCAGCAGCTTTGGCCCAGCTAACACTGAAGCTTTCTTT.

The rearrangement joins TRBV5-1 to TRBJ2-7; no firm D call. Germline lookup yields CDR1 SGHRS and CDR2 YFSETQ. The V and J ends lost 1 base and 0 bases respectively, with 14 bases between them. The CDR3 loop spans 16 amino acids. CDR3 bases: TGCGCCAGCAGCTTGTACCTACCTAGGAGCTCCTACGAGCAGTACTTC. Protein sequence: CASSLYLPRSSYEQYF. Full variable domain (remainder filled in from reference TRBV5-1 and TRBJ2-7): KAGVTQTPRYLIKTRGQQVTLSCSPISGHRSVSWYQQTPGQGLQFLFEYFSETQRNKGNFPGRFSGRQFSNSRSEMNVSTLELGDSALYLCASSLYLPRSSYEQYFGPGTRLTVT.

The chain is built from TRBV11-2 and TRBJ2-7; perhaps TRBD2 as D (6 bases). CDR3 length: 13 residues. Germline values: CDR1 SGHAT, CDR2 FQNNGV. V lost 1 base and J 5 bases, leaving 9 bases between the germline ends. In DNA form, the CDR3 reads TGTGCCAGCAGCTTAGCTGGCGGGAACGAGCAGTACTTC. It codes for CASSLAGGNEQYF.

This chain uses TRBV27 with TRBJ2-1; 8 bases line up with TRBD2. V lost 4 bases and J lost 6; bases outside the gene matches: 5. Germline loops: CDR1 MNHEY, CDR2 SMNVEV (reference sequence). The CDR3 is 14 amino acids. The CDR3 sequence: CASSSLAGTNEQFF. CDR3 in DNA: TGTGCCAGCAGTTCCCTAGCGGGTACCAATGAGCAGTTCTTC.

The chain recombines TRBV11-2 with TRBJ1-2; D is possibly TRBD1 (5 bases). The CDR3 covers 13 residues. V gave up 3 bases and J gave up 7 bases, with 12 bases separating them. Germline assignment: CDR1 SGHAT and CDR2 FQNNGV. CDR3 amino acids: CASSFRTHLGYTF. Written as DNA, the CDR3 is TGTGCCAGCAGCTTCCGGACACACCTTGGCTACACCTTC. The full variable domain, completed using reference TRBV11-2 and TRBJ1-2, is EAGVAQSPRYKIIEKRQSVAFWCNPISGHATLYWYQQILGQGPKLLIQFQNNGVVDDSQLPKDRFSAERLKGVDSTLKIQPAKLEDSAVYLCASSFRTHLGYTFGSGTRLTVV.

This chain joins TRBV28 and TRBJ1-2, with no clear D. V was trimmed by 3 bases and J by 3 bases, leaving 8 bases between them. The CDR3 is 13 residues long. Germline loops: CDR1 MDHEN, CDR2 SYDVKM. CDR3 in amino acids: CASSFSDHYGYTF. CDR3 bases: TGTGCCAGCAGTTTTTCGGACCACTATGGCTACACCTTC.